This T cell receptor (beta chain) is drawn from a study of T cell clonotyping in hematopoietic cell transplantation. Overall study results and limits: Without cell sorting, CD4 versus CD8 contributions remain unresolved.

The method was immunoSEQ multiplex PCR; TCRdb's version includes in-frame clones alone and lacks a portion of them. Counted here are about 15,000 clones, around 70% occurring once; the ten biggest clones make up roughly a tenth. The CDR3 length is 12 residues. Between the trimmed V and J ends, which lost 5 bases and 9 bases, there was a span of 13 bases. Germline values: CDR1 SGHTA, CDR2 FQGTGA. This clone was found a few times. The antigen is unknown. V is TRBV7-3 and J is TRBJ1-1, with D unresolved. The sequencing sample was made of peripheral blood mononuclear cells. This clonotype was obtained from a woman aged 60-75 years in good health. Some clones in this sample may be carry-over from other donors' samples. The CDR3: CASSPVGGQAFF. In DNA form, the CDR3 reads TGTGCCAGCAGCCCGGTGGGCGGGCAAGCTTTCTTT.